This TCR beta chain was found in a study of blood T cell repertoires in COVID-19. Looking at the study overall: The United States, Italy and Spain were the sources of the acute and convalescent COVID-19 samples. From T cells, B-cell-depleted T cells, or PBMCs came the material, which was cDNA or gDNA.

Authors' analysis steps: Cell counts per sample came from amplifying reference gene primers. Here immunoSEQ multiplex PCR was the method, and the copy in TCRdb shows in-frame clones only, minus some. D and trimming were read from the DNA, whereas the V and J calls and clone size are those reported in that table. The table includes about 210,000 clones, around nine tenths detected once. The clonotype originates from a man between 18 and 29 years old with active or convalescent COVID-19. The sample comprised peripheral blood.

In DNA form, the CDR3 reads TGTGCCAGCAGACAACCCACCGGCGGGGCTTTCTTT. Protein: CASRQPTGGAFF. The V gene is TRBV3-1 (or the pseudogene TRBV3-2), the J gene TRBJ1-1; D is ambiguous. Trimming cost V 6 bases and J 11 bases, with 16 bases left between them. This CDR3 contains 12 residues. CDR1 and CDR2 from the germline V gene are LGHDT and YNNKEL (reference sequence).